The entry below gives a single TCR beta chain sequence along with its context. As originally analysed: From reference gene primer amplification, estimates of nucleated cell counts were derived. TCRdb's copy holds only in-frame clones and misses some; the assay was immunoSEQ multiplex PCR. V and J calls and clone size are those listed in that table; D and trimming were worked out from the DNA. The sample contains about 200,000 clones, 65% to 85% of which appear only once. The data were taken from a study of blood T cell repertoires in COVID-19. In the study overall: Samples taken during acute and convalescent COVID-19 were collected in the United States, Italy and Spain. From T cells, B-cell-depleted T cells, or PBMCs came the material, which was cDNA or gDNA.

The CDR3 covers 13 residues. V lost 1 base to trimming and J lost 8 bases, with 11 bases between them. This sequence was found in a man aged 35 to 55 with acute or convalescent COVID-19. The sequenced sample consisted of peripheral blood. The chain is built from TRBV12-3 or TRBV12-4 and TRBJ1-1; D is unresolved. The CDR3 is CASSLEPVSEAFF. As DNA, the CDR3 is TGTGCCAGCAGTTTAGAACCAGTTAGCGAAGCTTTCTTT.